The clone carrying this T cell receptor beta chain appeared many times. The antigen is not known. Germline assignment: CDR1 SNHLY and CDR2 FYNNEI. This CDR3 spans 12 amino acids. V lost 7 bases and J 4 bases, leaving 10 bases between the germline ends. iRepertoire HTBI primers and Arm-PCR of CDR3 regions built TCR beta libraries. Authors' analysis steps: Samples collectively showed 60 to 75 TRBV and roughly 15 TRBJ segments. TCRdb redid the calling of the multiplex PCR reads with MiXCR, one entry per CDR3 protein. TCRdb assigned the V and J calls; the authors' analysis was not used. The data hold around 400,000 distinct CDR3 sequences, with over 20% observed a single time. The data are from a study of regulatory T cells in long-lasting Graves disease. Broader study findings: Persistent disease was characterized by preferential usage of TRBV28, TRBJ1-2 and TRBJ2-5. The study found lower TCR diversity in persistent Graves' patients than in newly diagnosed ones.

Time point described: persistent/refractory GD, antithyroid drugs over 5 years with positive TRAb. PBMC-derived RNA was used for the TCR library. The sample was peripheral blood mononuclear cells (PBMCs), taken when the disease was refractory, from a patient treated with antithyroid drugs. This TCR was recovered from a female donor with Graves disease. This chain uses TRBV2 with TRBJ1-1; perhaps TRBD1 as D (6 bases). The CDR3 DNA is TGTGCCAGCAAACAGGGTCCCACTGAAGCTTTCTTT. Its protein is CASKQGPTEAFF.